This TCR beta chain originates from a study of shared clonotypes between healthy human individuals. Healthy and HIV-negative, the adult donors had no recent acute infections or vaccinations. CDR1 is ENHRY and CDR2 is SYGVKD in the germline V gene. The CDR3 contains 15 residues. The V end was cut by 6 bases, the J end by 6 bases, with 19 bases between. Study results and caveats: Among non-shared clonotypes, generation probabilities were lower than among those shared by all four donors.

A word on this clone: Its antigen is unknown.

Here immunoSEQ multiplex PCR was the method, and the copy in TCRdb shows in-frame clones only, minus some. Of about 2.4 million clones listed, over 85% are singletons. This chain joins TRBV10-3 and TRBJ2-3, with unresolved D. The clonotype comes from a man younger than 35 in good health. Sequenced material: naive CD4+ T cells sorted from blood. Subset reported: CD45RA+ positively selected. This chain's CDR3 is CAISRGSNEADTQYF. The CDR3 DNA reads as TGTGCCATCAGCCGCGGCAGCAATGAAGCGGATACGCAGTATTTT.